The source of this T cell receptor beta chain is a study of beta chain features in type 1 diabetes. Study-level background: Examination spanned around 110 million sorted cells from all samples.

By way of CD45RO/CCR7/CD25/CD127/CD95/CD27, the CD4+ regulatory, stem cell-like memory, central memory and naive cells were sorted. Study-level results: The study found that naive, central memory and Treg TCRB repertoires appeared more similar in patients than in healthy donors. Junctions at VDJ sites from type 1 diabetes patients had fewer insertions and more deletions.

This clone was seen only a few times. Its antigen is not identified. Sequencing targeted expressed TCRB transcripts, as all isolated RNA had been reverse transcribed. Using immunoSEQ multiplex PCR, the repertoire was profiled, and TCRdb retains in-frame clones only, with some absent. Of hundreds of thousands of clones listed, about a sixth are singletons. The source material was naive CD4+ T cells from blood. The origin of this receptor is a woman aged 18-29 years in good health.

CDR3 nucleotides: TGTGCCAGCAGCTTAGCGGTGGAATACGAGCAGTACTTC. This gives the protein CASSLAVEYEQYF. The J gene is TRBJ2-7, the V gene TRBV7-2; the D is unclear. V was shortened by 0 bases and J by 4 bases, with 7 bases between the two germline ends. Germline V CDR1 and CDR2: SGHTA, FQGNSA. This CDR3 is 13 amino acids long.